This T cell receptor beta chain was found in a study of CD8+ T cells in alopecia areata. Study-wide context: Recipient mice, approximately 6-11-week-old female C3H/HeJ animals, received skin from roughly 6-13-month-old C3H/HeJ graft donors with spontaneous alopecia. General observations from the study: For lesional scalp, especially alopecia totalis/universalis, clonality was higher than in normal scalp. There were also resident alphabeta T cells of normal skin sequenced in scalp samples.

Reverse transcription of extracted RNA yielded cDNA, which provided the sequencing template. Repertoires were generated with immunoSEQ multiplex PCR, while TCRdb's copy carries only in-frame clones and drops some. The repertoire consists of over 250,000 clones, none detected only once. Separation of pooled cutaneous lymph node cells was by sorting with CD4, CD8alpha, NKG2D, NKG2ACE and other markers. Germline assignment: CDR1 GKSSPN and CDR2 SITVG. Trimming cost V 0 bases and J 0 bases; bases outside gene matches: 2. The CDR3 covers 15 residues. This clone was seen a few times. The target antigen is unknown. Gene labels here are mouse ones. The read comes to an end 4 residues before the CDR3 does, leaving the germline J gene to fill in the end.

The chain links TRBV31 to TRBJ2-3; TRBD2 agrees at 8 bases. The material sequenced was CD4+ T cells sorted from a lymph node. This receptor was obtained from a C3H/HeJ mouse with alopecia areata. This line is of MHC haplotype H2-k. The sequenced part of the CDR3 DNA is TGTGCCTGGAGTCTGGGGGGGCGTAGTGCAGAA. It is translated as CAWSLGGRSAE. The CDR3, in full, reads CAWSLGGRSAETLYF.